This note documents a single TCR beta chain sequence. Its antigen has not been determined. Base qualities are missing; no much larger clone stands one base away. Per the germline V gene (reference sequence), MNHEY is the CDR1 and SMNVEV is the CDR2. Including cysteine and phenylalanine, the CDR3 has 11 amino acids. CDR3 DNA is the only sequence kept; it has 33 bases, read in frame from the first base. V and J are truncated by 10 bases and 0 bases respectively, leaving an intervening sequence of 5 bases. The time point label on this specimen signifies: individuals recovered from natural SARS-CoV-2 infection. The sample is drawn from a study of Ad26.COV2.S vaccination and SARS-CoV-2 variants (dated by TCRdb to the early 2020s). Regarding the complete study: TCRbeta repertoire sequencing was used to assess the specificity and breadth of SARS-CoV-2-reactive T cell receptors after Ad26.COV2.S vaccination. A total of roughly 30 samples were included in the TCR-sequenced set, comprising 19 Ad26.COV2.S vaccine recipients, 5 placebo recipients and 8 SARS-CoV-2 convalescent individuals.

The immunoSEQ Assay was the method used to sequence TCRbeta CDR3 regions. After extraction, genomic DNA underwent amplification by bias-controlled multiplex PCR, followed by high-throughput sequencing. Processing in the source paper ran as follows. To quantify the absolute abundance of every unique TCRbeta CDR3 region, sequences were collapsed and filtered. T cell fraction was estimated by normalizing TCRbeta template counts to usable DNA, with usable DNA measured through amplification of reference genes found in all nucleated cells. Repertoire TCRs were annotated as SARS-CoV-2-specific by exact matching of V gene, CDR3 amino acid sequence and J gene to a known reactive TCR set. MIRA supplied the reference SARS-CoV-2 TCR set, which was filtered for enrichment in COVID-19-positive ImmuneCODE repertoires so that public or cross-reactive TCRs were removed. Based on the MIRA antigens, annotated TCRs were further analysed at the level of specific ORF or position within ORF. Breadth was defined as the number of annotated unique rearrangements divided by the total number of unique productive rearrangements, and depth was defined as the summed frequency of the annotated unique rearrangements. Two-sided Wilcoxon rank-sum tests were applied when comparing TCR breadth between groups. The source is immuneACCESS, and TCRdb retained only in-frame sequences with V and J called. Part of the clones is not carried over; for the studies checked, unresolved V genes explain less than half of this, and the remainder is unexplained. The D gene and trimming were derived from the DNA, and the V and J assignments and clone size from that table. In this sample the table shows 300,000 to 400,000 clones, under 95% of which occur a single time. The top ten hold roughly 3.9% of the sample.

Beyond this particular receptor, the publication reports: According to the authors, total T cell responses may have been underestimated by the TCR breadth and depth analyses. Vaccine and placebo recipients had comparable non-spike TCR breadth, which fits with the vaccine containing only spike. After vaccination, spike-specific CD8+ and CD4+ T cell responses were reported to show substantial breadth. Spike-specific TCR breadth was higher in Ad26.COV2.S recipients than in placebo recipients (P = 0.0014).

The sample here was peripheral blood, taken after recovery from COVID-19. This sequence was found in a human donor who had recovered from COVID-19. The chain is encoded by TRBV27 joined to TRBJ2-3; too little of a D gene remains to name it. The CDR3 region reads CATSSTDTQYF. In nucleotide form, the sequence is TGTGCCACCTCTAGCACAGATACGCAGTATTTT.